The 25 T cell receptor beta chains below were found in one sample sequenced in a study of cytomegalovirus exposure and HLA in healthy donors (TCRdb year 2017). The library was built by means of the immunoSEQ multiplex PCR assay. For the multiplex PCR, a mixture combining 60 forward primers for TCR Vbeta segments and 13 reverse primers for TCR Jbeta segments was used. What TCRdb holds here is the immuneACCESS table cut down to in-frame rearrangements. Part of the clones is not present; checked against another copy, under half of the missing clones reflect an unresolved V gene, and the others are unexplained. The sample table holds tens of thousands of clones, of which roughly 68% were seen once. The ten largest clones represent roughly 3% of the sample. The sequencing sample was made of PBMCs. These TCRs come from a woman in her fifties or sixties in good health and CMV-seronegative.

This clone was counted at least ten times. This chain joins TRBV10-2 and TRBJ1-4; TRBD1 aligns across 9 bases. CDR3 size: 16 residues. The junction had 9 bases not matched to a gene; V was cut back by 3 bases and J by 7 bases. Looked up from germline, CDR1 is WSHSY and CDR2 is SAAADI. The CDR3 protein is CASSDIPGQGGEKLFF. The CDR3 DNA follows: TGCGCCAGCAGTGACATACCGGGACAGGGAGGTGAAAAACTGTTTTTT.

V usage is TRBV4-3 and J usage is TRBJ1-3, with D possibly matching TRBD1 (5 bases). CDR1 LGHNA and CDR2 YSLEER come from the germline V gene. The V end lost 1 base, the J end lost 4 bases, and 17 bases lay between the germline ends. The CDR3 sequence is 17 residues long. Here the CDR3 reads CASSQGLGGWTGNTIYF. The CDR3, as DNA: TGCGCCAGCAGCCAAGGGCTTGGCGGTTGGACAGGAAACACCATATATTTT.

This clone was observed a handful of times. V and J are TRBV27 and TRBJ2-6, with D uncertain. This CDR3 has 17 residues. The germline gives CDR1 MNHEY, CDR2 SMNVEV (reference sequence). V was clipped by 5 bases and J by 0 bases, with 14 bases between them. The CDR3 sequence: CASSTFLSPSGANVLTF. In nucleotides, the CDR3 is TGTGCCAGCAGTACTTTTCTTTCCCCCTCTGGGGCCAACGTCCTGACTTTC.

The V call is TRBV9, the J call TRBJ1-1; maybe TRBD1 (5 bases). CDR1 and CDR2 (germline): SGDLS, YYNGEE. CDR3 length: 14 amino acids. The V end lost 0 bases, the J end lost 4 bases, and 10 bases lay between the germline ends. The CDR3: CASSVVGEGTEAFF. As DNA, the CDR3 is TGTGCCAGCAGCGTAGTAGGGGAGGGCACTGAAGCTTTCTTT.

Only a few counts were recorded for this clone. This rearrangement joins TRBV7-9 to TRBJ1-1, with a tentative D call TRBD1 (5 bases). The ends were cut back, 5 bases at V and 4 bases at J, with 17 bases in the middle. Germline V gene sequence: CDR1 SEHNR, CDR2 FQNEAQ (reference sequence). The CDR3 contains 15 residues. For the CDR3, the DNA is TGTGCCAGCAGCGACGGAAGTCACGGGGGCACTGAAGCTTTCTTT. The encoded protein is CASSDGSHGGTEAFF.

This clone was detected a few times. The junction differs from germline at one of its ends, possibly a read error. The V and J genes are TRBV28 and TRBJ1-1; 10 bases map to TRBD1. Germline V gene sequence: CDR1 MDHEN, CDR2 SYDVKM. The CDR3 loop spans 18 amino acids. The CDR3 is CAISFLRTGGGRGSEAFF. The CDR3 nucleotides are TGTGCCATCAGTTTTTTGCGGACAGGGGGTGGTAGGGGGTCTGAAGCTTTCTTT. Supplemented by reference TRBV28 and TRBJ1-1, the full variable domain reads DVKVTQSSRYLVKRTGEKVFLECVQDMDHENMFWYRQDPGLGLRLIYFSYDVKMKEKGDIPEGYSVSREKKERFSLILESASTNQTSMYLCAISFLRTGGGRGSEAFFGQGTRLTVV.

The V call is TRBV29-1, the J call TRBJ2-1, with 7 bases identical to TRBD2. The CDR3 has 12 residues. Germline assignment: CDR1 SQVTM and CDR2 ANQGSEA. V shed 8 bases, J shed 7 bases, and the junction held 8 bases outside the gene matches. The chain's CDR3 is CSSGGSGNEQFF. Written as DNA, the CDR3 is TGCAGCTCGGGGGGATCCGGGAATGAGCAGTTCTTC.

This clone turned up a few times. CDR3 bases: TGCAGCGTTGTTAGCGCAACGTACAATGAGCAGTTCTTC. It codes for CSVVSATYNEQFF. V gene TRBV29-1 combines with J gene TRBJ2-1; D possibly corresponds to TRBD2 (5 bases). V gave up 4 bases and J gave up 4 bases, with 11 bases separating them. The CDR3 extends over 13 amino acids. Germline CDR1 and CDR2: SQVTM and ANQGSEA.

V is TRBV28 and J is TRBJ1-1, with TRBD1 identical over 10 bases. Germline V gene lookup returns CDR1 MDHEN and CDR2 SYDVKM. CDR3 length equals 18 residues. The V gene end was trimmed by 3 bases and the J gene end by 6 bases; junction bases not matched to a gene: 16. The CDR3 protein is CASSFLRTGGGRGSEAFF. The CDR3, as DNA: TGTGCCAGCAGTTTTTTGCGGACAGGGGGTGGTAGGGGGTCTGAAGCTTTCTTT.

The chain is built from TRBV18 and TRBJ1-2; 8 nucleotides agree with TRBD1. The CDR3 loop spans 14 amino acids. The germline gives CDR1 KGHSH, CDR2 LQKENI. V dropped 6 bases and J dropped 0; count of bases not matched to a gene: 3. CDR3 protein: CASSTGGSNYGYTF. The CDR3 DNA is TGTGCCAGCTCCACAGGGGGATCTAACTATGGCTACACCTTC.

The CDR3: CASSPPNRSSGNTIYF. The CDR3, as DNA: TGTGCCAGCAGCCCCCCGAACAGAAGCTCTGGAAACACCATATATTTT. This chain links TRBV28 with TRBJ1-3, with D unclear. Trimming removed 6 bases from V and 0 bases from J, with 15 bases in between. This CDR3 has 16 residues. Germline-derived CDR1 and CDR2 are MDHEN and SYDVKM.

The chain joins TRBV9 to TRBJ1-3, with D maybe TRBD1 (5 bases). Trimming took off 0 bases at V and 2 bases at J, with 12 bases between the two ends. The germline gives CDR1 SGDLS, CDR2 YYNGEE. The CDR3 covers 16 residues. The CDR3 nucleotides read TGTGCCAGCAGCGTAGCCTCGACAGATACTGGAAACACCATATATTTT. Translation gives CASSVASTDTGNTIYF.

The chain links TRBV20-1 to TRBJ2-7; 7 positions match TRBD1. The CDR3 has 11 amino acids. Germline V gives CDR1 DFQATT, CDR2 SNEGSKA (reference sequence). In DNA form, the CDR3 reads TGCAGGATCGGGGACAGCTTGGAGCAGTACTTC. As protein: CRIGDSLEQYF.

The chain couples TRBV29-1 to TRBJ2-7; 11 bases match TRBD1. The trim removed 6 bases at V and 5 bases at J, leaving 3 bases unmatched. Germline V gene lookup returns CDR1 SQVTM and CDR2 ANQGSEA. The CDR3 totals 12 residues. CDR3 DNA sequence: TGCAGCGTCCGGACAGGGGGCGACGAGCAGTACTTC. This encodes CSVRTGGDEQYF.

The DNA for the CDR3 is TGCAGCGTTGAACCTTCCGGGACAGGGTTCTACGAGCAGTACTTC. It yields the protein CSVEPSGTGFYEQYF. This rearrangement joins TRBV29-1 to TRBJ2-7, with 9 bases fitting TRBD1. The CDR3 is made up of 15 amino acids. Germline lookup yields CDR1 SQVTM and CDR2 ANQGSEA. The V segment lost 2 bases and the J segment 3 bases; nucleotides outside the gene matches: 8.

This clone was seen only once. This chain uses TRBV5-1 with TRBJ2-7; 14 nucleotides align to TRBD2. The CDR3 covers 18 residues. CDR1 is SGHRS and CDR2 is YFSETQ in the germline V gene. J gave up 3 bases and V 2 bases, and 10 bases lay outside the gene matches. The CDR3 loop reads CASSLGTSGSGYHYEQYF. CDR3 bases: TGCGCCAGCAGCTTAGGGACTAGCGGGAGTGGCTACCACTACGAGCAGTACTTC.

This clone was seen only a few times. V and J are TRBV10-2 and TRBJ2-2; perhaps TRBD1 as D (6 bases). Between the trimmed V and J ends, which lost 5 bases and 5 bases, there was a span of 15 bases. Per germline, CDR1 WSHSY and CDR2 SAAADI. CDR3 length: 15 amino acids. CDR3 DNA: TGCGCCAGCAGTTCCGCAGGGGTAGGAACCGGGGAGCTGTTTTTT. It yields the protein CASSSAGVGTGELFF.

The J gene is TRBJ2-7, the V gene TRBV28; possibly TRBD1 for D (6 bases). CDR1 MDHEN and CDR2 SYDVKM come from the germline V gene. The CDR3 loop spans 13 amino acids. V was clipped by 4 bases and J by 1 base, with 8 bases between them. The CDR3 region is CASSWGQSYEQYF. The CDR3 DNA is TGTGCCAGCAGTTGGGGACAATCCTACGAGCAGTACTTC.

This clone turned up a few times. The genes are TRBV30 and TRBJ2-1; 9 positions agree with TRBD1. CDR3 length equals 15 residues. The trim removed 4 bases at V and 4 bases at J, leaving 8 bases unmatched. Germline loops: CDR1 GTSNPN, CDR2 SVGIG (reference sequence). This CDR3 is CAWNSQGAGYNEQFF. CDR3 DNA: TGTGCCTGGAATTCACAGGGGGCGGGTTACAATGAGCAGTTCTTC.

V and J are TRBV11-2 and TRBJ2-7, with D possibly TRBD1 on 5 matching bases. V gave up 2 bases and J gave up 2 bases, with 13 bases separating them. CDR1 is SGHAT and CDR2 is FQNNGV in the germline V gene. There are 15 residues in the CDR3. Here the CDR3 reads CASSLQGLRAYEQYF. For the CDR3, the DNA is TGTGCCAGCAGCTTACAGGGCCTTCGTGCCTACGAGCAGTACTTC. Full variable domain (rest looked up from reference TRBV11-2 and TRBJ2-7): EAGVAQSPRYKIIEKRQSVAFWCNPISGHATLYWYQQILGQGPKLLIQFQNNGVVDDSQLPKDRFSAERLKGVDSTLKIQPAKLEDSAVYLCASSLQGLRAYEQYFGPGTRLTVT.

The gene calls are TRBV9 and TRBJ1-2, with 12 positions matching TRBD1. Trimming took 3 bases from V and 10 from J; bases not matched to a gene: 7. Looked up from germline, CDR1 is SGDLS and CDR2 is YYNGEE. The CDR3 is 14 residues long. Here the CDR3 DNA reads TGTGCCAGCAGCGGCGGGACAGGGGGCCTATTCTACACCTTC. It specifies CASSGGTGGLFYTF.

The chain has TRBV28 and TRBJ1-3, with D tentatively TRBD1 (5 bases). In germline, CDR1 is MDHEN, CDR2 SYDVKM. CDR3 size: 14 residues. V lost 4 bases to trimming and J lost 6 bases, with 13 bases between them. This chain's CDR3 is CASSSGDFINTIYF. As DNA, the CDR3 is TGTGCCAGCAGTTCCGGGGACTTCATAAACACCATATATTTT.

The CDR3 nucleotides are TGCAGCGCGCGAACAGGGACTAATGAAAAACTGTTTTTT. Its protein is CSARTGTNEKLFF. This chain links TRBV29-1 with TRBJ1-4, with a possible D match to TRBD1 (6 bases). V was shortened by 7 bases and J by 2 bases, with 11 bases between the two germline ends. Germline loops: CDR1 SQVTM, CDR2 ANQGSEA. The CDR3 consists of 13 residues. Drawing the rest from reference TRBV29-1 and TRBJ1-4, the complete variable domain is SAVISQKPSRDICQRGTSLTIQCQVDSQVTMMFWYRQQPGQSLTLIATANQGSEATYESGFVIDKFPISRPNLTFSTLTVSNMSPEDSSIYLCSARTGTNEKLFFGSGTQLSVL.

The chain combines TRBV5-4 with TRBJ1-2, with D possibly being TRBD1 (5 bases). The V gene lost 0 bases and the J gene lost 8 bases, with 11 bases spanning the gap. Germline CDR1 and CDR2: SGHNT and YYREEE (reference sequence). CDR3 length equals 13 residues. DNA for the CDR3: TGTGCCAGCAGCTTGGTCAAAAGGGGAGGCTACACCTTC. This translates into CASSLVKRGGYTF.

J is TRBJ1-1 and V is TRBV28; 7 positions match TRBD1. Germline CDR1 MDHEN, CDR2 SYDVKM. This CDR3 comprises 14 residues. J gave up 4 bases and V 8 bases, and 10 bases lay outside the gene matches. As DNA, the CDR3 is TGTGCCAGCGTAAACAGGGGACGAAGCACTGAAGCTTTCTTT. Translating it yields CASVNRGRSTEAFF.